What follows is one TCR beta chain and its context. Its specificity is unknown. The data derive from a study of T cell repertoires in cytomegalovirus infection. Trimming stripped 6 bases from V and 1 base from J, with 22 bases between. There are 18 residues in the CDR3. The V gene's germline CDR1 is MNHEY and CDR2 SVGAGI. TCRdb re-called the reads through MiXCR, storing one row per CDR3 protein. The sample lists approximately 910,000 distinct CDR3 sequences; around a third were seen once. V is TRBV6-5 and J is TRBJ1-3; perhaps TRBD1 as D (6 bases). This clonotype was sampled from a human donor in good health (CMV status not recorded). Some clones in this sample may be carry-over from other donors' samples. This sample comprised cultured CD8+ T cells from PBMCs, obtained from culture after CMV antigen stimulation. CDR3 coding DNA: TGTGCCAGCAGGCCCCTCGGGGGCGCCTTTCGTTCTGGAAACACCATATATTTT. This translates into CASRPLGGAFRSGNTIYF.